The present TCR beta chain was sequenced within a study of CXCR3-negative and CXCR3-positive naive CD8 T cells. Overall study findings and caveats: Within a donor, both naive subsets shared TRBV-TRBJ usage, unlike memory cells. CXCR3-positive naive cells had TRB CDR3s that were more hydrophobic than CXCR3-negative naive cells had.

At a few hundred thousand cells each, triplicate sorts were carried out for each CD8+ T cell subset. Naive CD8+ T cells had a CD45RO-CCR7+CD27+CD95- phenotype. The TRB libraries of cDNA were built by UMI-labeled 5' RACE. One entry per CDR3 protein, without DNA, is what TCRdb gives after re-calling the 5' RACE reads. This sample contains about 130,000 distinct CDR3 sequences. To note about this clonotype: Antigen: not known.

CDR1 and CDR2 from the germline V gene are SNHLY and FYNNEI. The CDR3 contains 14 residues. The receptor comes from a human donor in good health. Some clones in this sample may be carry-over from other donors' samples. This rearrangement joins TRBV2 to TRBJ2-7. Sequencing was performed on naive CXCR3- CD8+ T cells from blood. The subset denotes: CD45RO-CCR7+CD27+CD95- naive CD8+ T cells lacking CXCR3 (TNR3-). CDR3 sequence reads: CASSDSDGIYEQYF.